This entry concerns a single TCR beta chain. Its antigen is undetermined. This sample is part of a study of pediatric ulcerative colitis. General study findings and limits: Substantially fewer templates came from a couple of patients' blood samples. In rectum, acute severe colitis had expanded clones and less diversity.

Sequencing was performed with immunoSEQ multiplex PCR; in TCRdb, only in-frame clones are kept and a portion is missing. The sample lists roughly 49,000 clones, 78% occurring once. Rectal tissue came from one to two pinch biopsies taken at colonoscopy. The diagnostic colonoscopy in ulcerative colitis patients preceded any immunosuppressive treatment. Germline assignment: CDR1 MNHNS and CDR2 SASEGT. The CDR3 is 14 amino acids. V was pared by 3 bases and J by 1 base, with 10 bases between. J is TRBJ2-7 and V is TRBV6-1, with D tentatively TRBD2 (5 bases). This TCR came from a girl under 18 with moderate ulcerative colitis. Sequencing used gut tissue. The CDR3 region is CASSEATGSYEQYF. CDR3 in DNA: TGTGCCAGCAGTGAGGCCACGGGATCCTACGAGCAGTACTTC.